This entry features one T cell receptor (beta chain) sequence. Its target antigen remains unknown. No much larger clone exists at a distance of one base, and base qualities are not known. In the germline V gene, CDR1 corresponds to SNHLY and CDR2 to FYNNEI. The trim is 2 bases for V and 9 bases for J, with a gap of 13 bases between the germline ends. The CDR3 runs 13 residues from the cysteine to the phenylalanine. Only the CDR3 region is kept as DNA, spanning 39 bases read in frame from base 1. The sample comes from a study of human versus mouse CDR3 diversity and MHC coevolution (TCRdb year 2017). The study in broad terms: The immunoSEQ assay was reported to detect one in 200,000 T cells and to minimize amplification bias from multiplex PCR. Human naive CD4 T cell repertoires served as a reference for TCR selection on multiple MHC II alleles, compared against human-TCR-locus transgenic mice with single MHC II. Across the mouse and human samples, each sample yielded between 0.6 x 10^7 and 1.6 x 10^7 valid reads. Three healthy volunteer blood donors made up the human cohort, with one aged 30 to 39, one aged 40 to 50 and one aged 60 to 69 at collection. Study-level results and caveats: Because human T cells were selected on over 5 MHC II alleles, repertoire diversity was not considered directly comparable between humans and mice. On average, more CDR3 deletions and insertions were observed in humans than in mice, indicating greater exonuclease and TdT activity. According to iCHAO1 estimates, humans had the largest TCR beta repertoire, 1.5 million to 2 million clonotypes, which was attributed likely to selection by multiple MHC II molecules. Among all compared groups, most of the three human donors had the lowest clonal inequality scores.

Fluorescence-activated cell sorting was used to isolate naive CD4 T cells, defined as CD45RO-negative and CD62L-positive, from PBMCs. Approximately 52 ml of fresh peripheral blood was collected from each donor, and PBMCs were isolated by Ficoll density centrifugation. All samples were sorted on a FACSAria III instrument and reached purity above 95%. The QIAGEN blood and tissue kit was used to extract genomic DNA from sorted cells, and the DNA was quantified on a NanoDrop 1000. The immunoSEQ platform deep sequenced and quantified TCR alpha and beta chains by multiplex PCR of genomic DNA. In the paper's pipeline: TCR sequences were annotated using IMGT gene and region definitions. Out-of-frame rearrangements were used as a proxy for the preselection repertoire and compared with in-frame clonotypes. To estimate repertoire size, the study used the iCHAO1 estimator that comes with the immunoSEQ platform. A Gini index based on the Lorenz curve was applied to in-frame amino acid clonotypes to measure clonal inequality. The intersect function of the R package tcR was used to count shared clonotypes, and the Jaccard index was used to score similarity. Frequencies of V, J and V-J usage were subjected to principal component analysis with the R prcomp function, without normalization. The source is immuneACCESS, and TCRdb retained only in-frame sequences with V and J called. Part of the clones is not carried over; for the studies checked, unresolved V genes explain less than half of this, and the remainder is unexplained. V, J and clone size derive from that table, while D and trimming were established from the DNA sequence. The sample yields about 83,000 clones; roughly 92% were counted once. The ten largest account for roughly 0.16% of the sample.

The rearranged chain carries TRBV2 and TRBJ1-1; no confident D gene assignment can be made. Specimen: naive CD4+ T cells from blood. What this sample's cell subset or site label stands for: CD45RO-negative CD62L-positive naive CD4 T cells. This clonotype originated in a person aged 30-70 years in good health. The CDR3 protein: CASSEMGAVKAFF. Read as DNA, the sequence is TGTGCCAGCAGTGAAATGGGAGCAGTTAAAGCTTTCTTT.